Below are 22 T cell receptor beta chains sequenced from a single sample in a study of a mutant IDH1 vaccine in newly diagnosed glioma. The time point: week 47, end of study. Topical imiquimod accompanied each vaccine dose, which consisted of 300 ug of mutant IDH1 20-mer peptide. The antigens these receptors bind are not known. TCRdb's table, derived via immunoSEQ multiplex PCR, lists solely in-frame clones and lacks some. The sample has some 60,000 clones; over 80% are singletons. The material sequenced was PBMCs, taken from a glioma patient whose treatment included an IDH1 peptide vaccine. The receptor source for this set is a young man with glioma.

V usage is TRBV18 and J usage is TRBJ1-4; no reliable D call. The CDR3 totals 16 residues. Germline lookup yields CDR1 KGHSH and CDR2 LQKENI. Trimming removed 1 base at V and 0 bases at J, with 9 bases between. CDR3 amino acids: CASSPRKGATNEKLFF. CDR3 nucleotides: TGTGCCAGCTCACCACGAAAGGGTGCAACTAATGAAAAACTGTTTTTT.

V gene TRBV5-1 combines with J gene TRBJ2-6; TRBD1 might be the D (6 bases). The CDR3 spans 17 residues. From germline, CDR1 is SGHRS and CDR2 YFSETQ. Trimming shortened V by 4 bases and J by 0 bases, and 14 bases separated the two germline ends. In DNA, the CDR3 is TGCGCCAGCAGCGAAGGACAGACTTCCTCTGGGGCCAACGTCCTGACTTTC. As protein: CASSEGQTSSGANVLTF.

J is TRBJ2-1 and V is TRBV28; D perhaps matches TRBD2 (5 bases). The length of the CDR3 is 16 residues. V lost 4 bases, J lost 7 bases, and 20 bases lay in between. Germline V gene sequence: CDR1 MDHEN, CDR2 SYDVKM. The chain's CDR3 is CASSYYRAAAGNEQFF. The CDR3 DNA reads TGTGCCAGCAGTTACTACCGGGCCGCGGCGGGTAATGAGCAGTTCTTC.

The chain recombines TRBV4-1 with TRBJ1-3, with D perhaps matching TRBD1 (6 bases). The CDR3 sequence is 15 residues long. Germline V gene data show CDR1 as MGHRA and CDR2 as YSYEKL. V was clipped by 4 bases and J by 5 bases, with 15 bases between them. The CDR3 protein is CASSRSQGGRNTIYF. DNA for the CDR3: TGCGCCAGCAGCCGTTCACAGGGAGGAAGAAACACCATATATTTT.

The chain combines TRBV6-4 with TRBJ2-1, with D tentatively TRBD1 or TRBD2 (6 bases each). Germline lookup yields CDR1 MRHNA and CDR2 SNTAGT. The length of the CDR3 is 15 residues. V dropped 6 bases and J dropped 8 bases, with 20 bases sitting between them. The CDR3 coding sequence is TGTGCCAGCAGGGCCTCGGGGGCTAGCCCATATGAGCAGTTCTTC. Encoded protein: CASRASGASPYEQFF.

The chain links TRBV29-1 to TRBJ2-7; D is perhaps TRBD1 (6 bases). CDR1 SQVTM and CDR2 ANQGSEA come from the germline V gene. Trimming took off 4 bases at V and 2 bases at J, with 12 bases between the two ends. This CDR3 is built from 13 residues. The CDR3 spells CSVVGQWTYEQYF. The CDR3, as DNA: TGCAGCGTTGTAGGACAGTGGACCTACGAGCAGTACTTC.

The chain's CDR3 is CASYRGFGNQPQHF. CDR3 in DNA: TGTGCCAGCTATCGGGGGTTTGGCAATCAGCCCCAGCATTTT. The rearrangement links TRBV28 to TRBJ1-5; D is perhaps TRBD1 (5 bases). The V end lost 8 bases, the J end lost 2 bases, and 13 bases lay between the germline ends. Per the germline V gene, CDR1 is MDHEN and CDR2 is SYDVKM. The CDR3 is 14 residues long.

The chain carries TRBV6-1 and TRBJ1-1, with TRBD1 identical over 10 bases. CDR3 length: 15 amino acids. The germline gives CDR1 MNHNS, CDR2 SASEGT. Trimming at V came to 1 base and at J to 7 bases, leaving 6 bases not matched to a gene. For the CDR3, the DNA is TGTGCCAGCAGTGAAGGGACAGGGGGTTATGGTGAAGCTTTCTTT. Its translation is CASSEGTGGYGEAFF.

The V and J genes are TRBV27 and TRBJ1-1; D not resolved. The CDR3 consists of 9 residues. Germline CDR1 reads MNHEY; CDR2 reads SMNVEV (reference sequence). CDR3 sequence: CSLNTEAFF. The DNA of the CDR3 is TGTTCTCTAAACACTGAAGCTTTCTTT.

The chain links TRBV6-1 to TRBJ2-7, with TRBD2 identical over 12 bases. The CDR3 has 16 amino acids. After removal of 3 bases from V and 3 bases from J, the junction contained 6 bases not matched to a gene. Looked up from germline, CDR1 is MNHNS and CDR2 is SASEGT. The CDR3 DNA sequence: TGTGCCAGCAGTGAGGAGGGACTAGCGGGCTTCTACGAGCAGTACTTC. Protein: CASSEEGLAGFYEQYF.

The V call is TRBV5-1, the J call TRBJ1-4; TRBD1 agrees at 8 bases. The junction had 5 bases not matched to a gene; V was cut back by 4 bases and J by 6 bases. This CDR3 spans 14 amino acids. Germline-derived CDR1 and CDR2 are SGHRS and YFSETQ. CDR3 protein: CASSVGQGDEKLFF. The CDR3 DNA sequence: TGCGCCAGCAGCGTTGGACAGGGTGATGAAAAACTGTTTTTT.

This rearrangement joins TRBV7-6 to TRBJ2-7; 7 bases fit TRBD2. This CDR3 is 13 amino acids long. Trimming removed 4 bases from V and 6 bases from J; junction bases left unmatched: 6. Germline CDR1 SGHVS, CDR2 FNYEAQ. CDR3 nucleotides: TGTGCCAGCAGCTCGGGAGGAGGGGCCGAGCAGTACTTC. Translating gives CASSSGGGAEQYF.

The J gene is TRBJ2-1, the V gene TRBV10-3; 7 bases map to TRBD2. Unmatched junction bases numbered 11, after V lost 2 bases and J lost 4 bases. Germline-derived CDR1 and CDR2 are ENHRY and SYGVKD. This CDR3 contains 17 residues. CDR3 in DNA: TGTGCCATCAGTGAGGGGAACGTCGGCGGGGGTTACAATGAGCAGTTCTTC. It translates to CAISEGNVGGGYNEQFF.

CDR3 sequence: CASSSRTGMNTEAFF. The CDR3 DNA sequence: TGTGCCAGCAGCTCCCGGACAGGCATGAACACTGAAGCTTTCTTT. The chain links TRBV5-6 to TRBJ1-1; TRBD1 matches 7 bases. V shed 3 bases and J 0 bases; nucleotides not matched to a gene: 5. Germline values: CDR1 SGHDT, CDR2 YYEEEE. The CDR3 is 15 amino acids.

The chain carries TRBV7-9 and TRBJ1-1; D perhaps matches TRBD1 (6 bases). Germline V CDR1 and CDR2: SEHNR, FQNEAQ (reference sequence). The CDR3 loop spans 18 amino acids. Trimming stripped 2 bases from V and 3 bases from J, with 22 bases between. The CDR3 loop is CASSLLGTAKKGDTEAFF. The CDR3 DNA follows: TGTGCCAGCAGCTTATTGGGGACTGCAAAAAAGGGGGACACTGAAGCTTTCTTT.

The V and J genes are TRBV18 and TRBJ1-6; TRBD1 matches 7 bases. Germline V CDR1 and CDR2: KGHSH, LQKENI. The length of the CDR3 is 18 residues. Trimming removed 3 bases from V and 0 bases from J; junction bases left unmatched: 8. The CDR3: CASSPQPRGSSYNSPLHF. Written as DNA, the CDR3 is TGTGCCAGCTCACCGCAGCCCAGGGGGAGCTCCTATAATTCACCCCTCCACTTT.

V is TRBV7-8 and J is TRBJ1-6; possible D gene TRBD1, 5 bases. V shed 1 base and J shed 8 bases, with 9 bases lying between them. Germline CDR1 SGHVS, CDR2 FQNEAQ. This CDR3 is 14 amino acids long. The CDR3 bases are TGTGCCAGCAGCTTAGGGGAGGGGTATTCACCCCTCCACTTT. It translates to CASSLGEGYSPLHF.

The chain carries TRBV25-1 and TRBJ1-6; TRBD1 matches 10 bases. Germline trimming cut 2 bases from V and 7 bases from J; bases unmatched to any gene: 11. This CDR3 region has 18 residues. The V gene's germline CDR1 is MGHDK and CDR2 SYGVNS. This CDR3 is CASSEPGTGDIWNSPLHF. CDR3 DNA sequence: TGTGCCAGCAGTGAACCTGGGACAGGGGATATTTGGAATTCACCCCTCCACTTT.

The J gene is TRBJ2-7, the V gene TRBV10-3; 9 positions match TRBD1. The CDR3 is 15 residues long. J lost 1 base, V lost 3 bases, and 4 bases had no gene match. CDR1 and CDR2 from the germline V gene are ENHRY and SYGVKD. The CDR3 loop is CAISDGQGTSYEQYF. DNA of the CDR3: TGTGCCATCAGTGACGGACAGGGGACTTCCTACGAGCAGTACTTC.

The chain joins TRBV6-6 to TRBJ1-5; possible D gene TRBD1, 5 bases. Trimming shortened V by 7 bases and J by 1 base, and 11 bases separated the two germline ends. Germline V lookup: CDR1 MNHNY, CDR2 SVGAGI (reference sequence). The CDR3 spans 14 residues. CDR3 sequence reads: CASNRRDSNQPQHF. The CDR3 DNA follows: TGTGCCAGCAACCGCCGGGACAGCAATCAGCCCCAGCATTTT.

The chain is built from TRBV6-1 and TRBJ2-1; D might be TRBD1 (5 bases). CDR3 size: 14 residues. Trimming took 6 bases from V and 0 from J, leaving 9 bases between them. Germline CDR1 and CDR2: MNHNS and SASEGT. The CDR3 nucleotides read TGTGCCAGCAGCCTGACAGTCTCCTACAATGAGCAGTTCTTC. Protein: CASSLTVSYNEQFF.

Only a few counts were recorded for this clone. CDR3 region: CASSLHNENEKLFF. Written as DNA, the CDR3 is TGTGCCAGCAGCTTGCATAACGAGAATGAAAAACTGTTTTTT. V gene TRBV13 combines with J gene TRBJ1-4; D gene uncertain. Trimming took 3 bases from V and 5 from J, leaving 10 bases between them. Per the germline V gene, CDR1 is PRHDT and CDR2 is FYEKMQ (reference sequence). This CDR3 has 14 residues.